This T cell receptor (beta chain) was captured in a study of blood T cell repertoires in COVID-19. This CDR3 is built from 15 residues. CDR1 is SGHAT and CDR2 is FQDESV in the germline V gene (reference sequence). J was trimmed by 4 bases and V by 5 bases; bases with no gene match: 4. Here immunoSEQ multiplex PCR was the method, and the copy in TCRdb shows in-frame clones only, minus some. The sample includes under 300,000 clones, roughly 88% seen only once; the top ten take about 3.1%. This chain links TRBV11-1 with TRBJ2-2; 10 bases map to TRBD1. The clonotype comes from a woman aged 40 to 50 who had been exposed to COVID-19. The sequenced sample was PBMCs or T cells enriched from blood (not recorded which). The CDR3 loop reads CASSTDRGPTGELFF. CDR3 DNA: TGTGCCAGCAGCACCGACAGGGGGCCCACCGGGGAGCTGTTTTTT.